What follows is one TCR beta chain and its context. Other DNA sequences of this sample code for an identical CDR3. Assay used: immunoSEQ multiplex PCR; TCRdb lists only in-frame clones, some missing. The repertoire has approximately 2.4 million clones, about 94% of them found once; the top ten carry approximately 0.13%. This entry belongs to a study of shared clonotypes between healthy human individuals. Material: naive CD4+ T cells sorted from blood. Stated subset: CD45RA+ positively selected. This receptor was taken from a man in his late teens or twenties in good health.

DNA for the CDR3: TGTGCCAGCAGCTTAGGGACGGATACGCAGTATTTT. It specifies CASSLGTDTQYF. The chain has TRBV11-2 and TRBJ2-3, with no clear D. Germline V gene sequence: CDR1 SGHAT, CDR2 FQNNGV. This CDR3 has 12 residues. V was pared by 1 base and J by 6 bases, with 5 bases between. The entire variable domain, with the rest obtained from reference TRBV11-2 and TRBJ2-3, is as follows: EAGVAQSPRYKIIEKRQSVAFWCNPISGHATLYWYQQILGQGPKLLIQFQNNGVVDDSQLPKDRFSAERLKGVDSTLKIQPAKLEDSAVYLCASSLGTDTQYFGPGTRLTVL.